This TCR delta chain comes out of a study of gammadelta T cells in human blood. Study-wide findings and caveats: Right after birth, innate γδ T cells reportedly expanded polyclonally after microbial exposure.

To note about this clone: The target antigen is unknown. A far bigger clonotype differs at one base, so this is likely a read error. The identical CDR3 is also encoded by other nucleotide sequences in the sample.

CDR3 length: 19 residues. CDR1 and CDR2 (germline): TSWWSYY, QGS. TCRdb re-called the RT-PCR reads via CATT. This table has roughly 1,300 delta-chain clones, over 25% appearing once. The sequencing sample was made of non-Vgamma9Vdelta2 gamma-delta T cells from fetal blood. This TCR was sampled from a human fetus. V and J are TRDV1 and TRDJ2; 9 bases match TRDD3. The CDR3 loop reads CALGGTGGPSLALTAQLFF. In DNA, the CDR3 is TGTGCTCTTGGGGGTACTGGGGGACCGTCTCTAGCTTTGACAGCACAGCTCTTCTTT.